This TCR beta chain was found in a study of T cell responses to AZD1222 COVID-19 vaccine. Study findings and constraints: Seropositive status at baseline applied to only six AZD1222 recipients.

Only in-frame clones appear in the TCRdb table, and some are missing; sequencing was by immunoSEQ multiplex PCR. The table shows 110,000 or so clones, with 85% to 90% occurring only once. The CDR3 spans 15 residues. Trimming left V 1 base short and J 5 bases short, with 15 bases between. The germline gives CDR1 MNHEY, CDR2 SMNVEV (reference sequence). Second doses at about 4 or about 12 weeks were pooled. To note about this clone: The target antigen is unknown.

This sequence was found in an adult who received the AZD1222 COVID-19 vaccine. The sequencing used peripheral blood, collected 28 days after the second AZD1222 dose. The genes are TRBV27 and TRBJ2-7, with a tentative D call TRBD1 (6 bases). CDR3 bases: TGTGCCAGCAGTTTATTAGGGCAGGGGCACGACGAGCAGTACTTC. Amino acid sequence: CASSLLGQGHDEQYF.